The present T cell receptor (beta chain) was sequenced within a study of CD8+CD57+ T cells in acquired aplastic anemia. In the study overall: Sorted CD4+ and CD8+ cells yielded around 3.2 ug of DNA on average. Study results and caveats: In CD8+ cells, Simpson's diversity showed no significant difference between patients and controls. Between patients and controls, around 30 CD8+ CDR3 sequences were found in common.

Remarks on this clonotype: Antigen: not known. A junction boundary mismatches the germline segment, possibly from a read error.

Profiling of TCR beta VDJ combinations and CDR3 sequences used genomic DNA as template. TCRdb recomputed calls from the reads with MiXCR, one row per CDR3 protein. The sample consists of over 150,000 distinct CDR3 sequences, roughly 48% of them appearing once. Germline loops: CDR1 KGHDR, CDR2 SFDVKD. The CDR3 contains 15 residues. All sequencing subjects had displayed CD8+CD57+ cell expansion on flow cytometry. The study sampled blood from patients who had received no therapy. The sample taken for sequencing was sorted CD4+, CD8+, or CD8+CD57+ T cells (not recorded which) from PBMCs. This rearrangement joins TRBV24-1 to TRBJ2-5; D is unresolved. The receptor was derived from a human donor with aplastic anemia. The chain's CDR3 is CAASDSDEVGETQYF. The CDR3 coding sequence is TGTGCCGCCAGTGACTCGGACGAGGTCGGAGAGACCCAGTACTTC.